This T cell receptor (beta chain) originates from a study of blood T cell repertoires in COVID-19. Turning to the study itself: Acute and convalescent COVID-19 specimens originated in the United States, Italy and Spain. The cDNA or gDNA used as material had been derived from T cells, B-cell-depleted T cells, or PBMCs.

The germline V gene encodes CDR1 ENHRY and CDR2 SYGVKD. V was pared by 7 bases and J by 0 bases, with 10 bases between. The CDR3 is 14 residues long. Libraries were prepared by immunoSEQ multiplex PCR; TCRdb keeps only in-frame clonotypes and omits some of them. The data hold around 38,000 clones, with 70% to 90% observed a single time. Source material: peripheral blood. This chain uses TRBV10-3 with TRBJ1-3; TRBD1 might be the D (5 bases). This clonotype was obtained from a man in his 70s with acute or convalescent COVID-19. CDR3 protein: CAIKEGPSGNTIYF. The CDR3 nucleotides read TGTGCCATCAAGGAGGGACCCTCTGGAAACACCATATATTTT.